Listed below are T cell receptor beta chains from one sample, sequenced in a study of OX40 agonist ivuxolimab in advanced cancers. Assay used: immunoSEQ multiplex PCR; TCRdb lists only in-frame clones, some missing. This table holds about 58,000 clones, roughly 86% found once. The source material was CD4+ or CD8+ T cells sorted from blood, sampled in a trial of the OX40 agonist ivuxolimab. Receptors were obtained from an adult with an advanced solid tumor such as melanoma, head and neck, liver or kidney cancer. CDR3s include the opening cysteine and the closing phenylalanine or tryptophan. The order of the fields is V gene, D gene, clone size, J gene, CDR3 protein, CDR3 DNA. The D gene is left open where the match is weak. Clone size is shown for a subset of rows, as once, few, many or a class of expanded clone.

TRBV7-2,.,.,TRBJ2-7,CASSSALRPYEQYF,TGTGCCAGCAGCTCCGCCCTGCGTCCCTACGAGCAGTACTTC
TRBV6-1,TRBD2,.,TRBJ2-5,CASSEAPRGGTGRETQYF,TGTGCCAGCAGTGAAGCCCCTCGGGGGGGCACCGGGAGGGAGACCCAGTACTTC
TRBV29-1,.,.,TRBJ1-6,CSVTGWRSPLHF,TGCAGCGTAACAGGCTGGCGGTCACCCCTCCACTTT
TRBV6-5,.,.,TRBJ1-2,CASSNTGTGYTF,TGTGCCAGCAGTAACACAGGGACTGGCTACACCTTC
TRBV27,TRBD2,.,TRBJ2-5,CASSSRDSGDQETQYF,TGTGCCAGCAGTTCTCGGGATAGCGGGGACCAAGAGACCCAGTACTTC
TRBV7-6,.,.,TRBJ2-3,CASSSSAGLAAIQYF,TGTGCCAGCAGCTCCTCCGCGGGCCTCGCTGCCATTCAGTATTTT
TRBV6-5,.,.,TRBJ1-1,CASSFRRLNTEAFF,TGTGCCAGCAGTTTCAGGCGATTGAACACTGAAGCTTTCTTT
TRBV18,.,.,TRBJ1-2,CASETGLQAVSGYTF,TGTGCCAGCGAAACAGGGTTGCAAGCGGTGTCGGGCTACACCTTC
TRBV5-1,.,.,TRBJ2-7,CASSKGRPYEQYF,TGCGCCAGCAGCAAGGGACGCCCCTACGAGCAGTACTTC
TRBV14,.,once,TRBJ1-2,CASSPLGQHYGYTF,TGTGCCAGCAGCCCCCTTGGACAGCACTATGGCTACACCTTC
TRBV7-6,TRBD1,.,TRBJ2-6,CASSFRQGGTNVLTF,TGTGCCAGCAGCTTTCGACAGGGCGGCACCAACGTCCTGACTTTC
TRBV5-1,.,.,TRBJ1-1,CASSGPRGLDTEAFF,TGCGCCAGCAGCGGCCCCAGGGGTTTGGACACTGAAGCTTTCTTT
TRBV7-8,.,.,TRBJ1-6,CASRGAFGGSNSPLHF,TGTGCCAGTAGAGGGGCCTTCGGGGGGAGTAATTCACCCCTCCACTTT
TRBV2,.,few,TRBJ1-5,CASSSSRVNQPQHF,TGTGCCAGCAGCTCCTCCCGCGTCAATCAGCCCCAGCATTTT
TRBV14,.,.,TRBJ1-2,CASSPRVPGTTLNYGYTF,TGTGCCAGCAGCCCAAGGGTCCCCGGGACAACTCTTAACTATGGCTACACCTTC
TRBV14,.,.,TRBJ2-2,CASSLRTDNTGELFF,TGTGCCAGCAGCCTTAGGACCGATAACACCGGGGAGCTGTTTTTT
TRBV4-1,.,.,TRBJ1-1,CASSQGYGDTEAFF,TGCGCCAGCAGCCAAGGATATGGTGACACTGAAGCTTTCTTT
TRBV29-1,.,.,TRBJ2-5,CSVEWGGETQYF,TGCAGCGTTGAATGGGGCGGAGAGACCCAGTACTTC
TRBV7-9,.,.,TRBJ2-7,CASSPETGHWQYF,TGTGCCAGCAGTCCGGAGACAGGCCACTGGCAGTACTTC
TRBV7-2,.,.,TRBJ1-2,CASSINRVDGYTF,TGTGCCAGCAGCATCAACAGGGTGGACGGCTACACCTTC
TRBV7-2,.,.,TRBJ2-1,CASSLAVRGNEQFF,TGTGCCAGCAGCTTAGCTGTGCGGGGCAATGAGCAGTTCTTC
TRBV7-8,.,.,TRBJ2-1,CASSFASSSYNEQFF,TGTGCCAGCAGCTTTGCATCCAGCTCCTACAATGAGCAGTTCTTC
TRBV5-1,.,.,TRBJ1-2,CASSLNGDYGYTF,TGCGCCAGCAGCTTGAACGGGGACTATGGCTACACCTTC
TRBV9,.,.,TRBJ1-1,CASSVAPLNTEAFF,TGTGCCAGCAGCGTAGCGCCATTGAACACTGAAGCTTTCTTT
TRBV6-5,TRBD1,.,TRBJ2-7,CASSLGTGVQEQYF,TGTGCCAGCAGTTTGGGGACAGGGGTTCAAGAGCAGTACTTC
TRBV18,.,.,TRBJ1-4,CASSHTRSDEKLFF,TGTGCCAGCTCACACACACGGAGTGATGAAAAACTGTTTTTT
TRBV19,TRBD1,.,TRBJ1-4,CASRSTTGGNEKLFF,TGTGCCAGTAGAAGCACGACAGGGGGCAATGAAAAACTGTTTTTT
TRBV29-1,TRBD1,.,TRBJ1-2,CSTPSPGQRYGYTF,TGCAGCACCCCCTCGCCGGGACAGAGGTATGGCTACACCTTC
TRBV11-2,.,.,TRBJ1-5,CASSLVAGPDQPQHF,TGTGCCAGCAGCTTAGTGGCGGGACCGGACCAGCCCCAGCATTTT
TRBV27,.,.,TRBJ2-2,CASTRDGANTGELFF,TGTGCCAGCACCCGGGACGGAGCGAACACCGGGGAGCTGTTTTTT
TRBV18,.,.,TRBJ2-7,CASSPAKGGMDF,TGTGCCAGCTCACCAGCTAAGGGTGGGATGGACTTC
TRBV7-2,.,.,TRBJ1-5,CASSLAHGSTQPQHF,TGTGCCAGCAGCTTAGCGCATGGGAGTACTCAGCCCCAGCATTTT
TRBV18,.,.,TRBJ1-1,CASSPEGGLTNTEAFF,TGTGCCAGCTCACCGGAGGGGGGGCTCACGAACACTGAAGCTTTCTTT
TRBV6-1,.,few,TRBJ2-3,CASRSGAGGTDTQYF,TGTGCCAGCAGATCAGGGGCGGGGGGCACAGATACGCAGTATTTT
TRBV28,.,.,TRBJ1-6,CASSLGGHNSPLHF,TGTGCCAGCAGTTTAGGGGGACATAATTCACCCCTCCACTTT
TRBV14,.,.,TRBJ2-5,CASSQGVVTAKYF,TGTGCCAGCAGCCAAGGGGTCGTGACTGCCAAGTACTTC
TRBV5-1,TRBD1,.,TRBJ2-5,CASSSQPQGAQETQYF,TGCGCCAGCAGCTCGCAACCACAGGGGGCCCAAGAGACCCAGTACTTC
TRBV19,.,once,TRBJ1-2,CASSLLGTIDYGYTF,TGTGCCAGTAGCCTACTAGGGACAATCGACTATGGCTACACCTTC
TRBV6-1,TRBD1,.,TRBJ1-1,CASIQGAPDTEAFF,TGTGCCAGCATACAGGGGGCGCCGGACACTGAAGCTTTCTTT
TRBV5-1,.,.,TRBJ2-7,CASSLSGGYEQYF,TGCGCCAGCAGCTTGTCCGGGGGCTACGAGCAGTACTTC
TRBV6-5,.,.,TRBJ1-2,CASGMRGYGYTF,TGTGCCAGCGGCATGAGAGGCTATGGCTACACCTTC
TRBV7-9,.,.,TRBJ2-1,CASSWSGTGAYNEQFF,TGTGCCAGCAGCTGGTCCGGGACGGGAGCCTACAATGAGCAGTTCTTC
TRBV7-9,.,.,TRBJ1-1,CASSLGDIRAEAFF,TGTGCCAGCAGCTTAGGCGACATCCGTGCTGAAGCTTTCTTT
TRBV29-1,.,.,TRBJ2-7,CSVLTGLYEQYF,TGCAGCGTGCTGACAGGACTCTACGAGCAGTACTTC
TRBV7-9,TRBD2,.,TRBJ2-5,CASSLGGGTQYF,TGTGCCAGCAGCTTAGGCGGGGGGACCCAGTACTTC
TRBV5-1,.,.,TRBJ2-7,CASSSGGSVPYEQYF,TGCGCCAGCAGCTCCGGGGGCTCCGTTCCCTACGAGCAGTACTTC
TRBV25-1,TRBD1,.,TRBJ1-2,CASSGGQGRHGYTF,TGTGCCAGCAGTGGGGGACAGGGACGGCATGGCTACACCTTC
TRBV5-1,.,.,TRBJ2-5,CASSLGGFQETQYF,TGCGCCAGCAGCTTGGGTGGGTTCCAAGAGACCCAGTACTTC
TRBV7-9,.,.,TRBJ1-3,CASSQGGRGNTIYF,TGTGCCAGCAGCCAGGGCGGCCGCGGAAACACCATATATTTT
TRBV18,.,.,TRBJ1-4,CASSPSSGTNEKLFF,TGTGCCAGCTCACCTAGCTCAGGAACTAATGAAAAACTGTTTTTT
TRBV6-1,.,.,TRBJ1-3,CASTPYGTSGNTIYF,TGTGCCAGCACCCCATACGGAACCTCTGGAAACACCATATATTTT
TRBV2,.,once,TRBJ1-2,CASRGVVTYGYTF,TGTGCCAGCAGAGGGGTCGTGACCTATGGCTACACCTTC